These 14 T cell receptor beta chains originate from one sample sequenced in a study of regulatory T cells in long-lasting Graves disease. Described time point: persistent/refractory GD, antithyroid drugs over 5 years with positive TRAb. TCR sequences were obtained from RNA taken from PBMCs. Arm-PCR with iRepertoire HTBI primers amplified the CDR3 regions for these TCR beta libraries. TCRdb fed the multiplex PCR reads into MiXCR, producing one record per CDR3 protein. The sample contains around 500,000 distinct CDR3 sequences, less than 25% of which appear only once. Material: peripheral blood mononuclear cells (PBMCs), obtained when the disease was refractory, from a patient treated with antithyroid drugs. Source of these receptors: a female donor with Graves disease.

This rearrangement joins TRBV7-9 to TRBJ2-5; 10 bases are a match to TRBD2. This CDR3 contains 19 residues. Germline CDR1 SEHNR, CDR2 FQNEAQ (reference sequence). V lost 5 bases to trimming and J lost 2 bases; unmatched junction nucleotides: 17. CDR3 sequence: CASSPTSGMARYFQETQYF. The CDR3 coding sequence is TGTGCCAGCAGCCCAACTAGCGGGATGGCCCGGTACTTTCAAGAGACCCAGTACTTC.

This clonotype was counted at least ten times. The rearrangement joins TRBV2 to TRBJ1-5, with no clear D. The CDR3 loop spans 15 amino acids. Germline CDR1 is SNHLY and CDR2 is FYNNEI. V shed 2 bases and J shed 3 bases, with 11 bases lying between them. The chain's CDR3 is CASSERWADNQPQHF. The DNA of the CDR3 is TGTGCCAGCAGTGAAAGGTGGGCAGACAATCAGCCCCAGCATTTT.

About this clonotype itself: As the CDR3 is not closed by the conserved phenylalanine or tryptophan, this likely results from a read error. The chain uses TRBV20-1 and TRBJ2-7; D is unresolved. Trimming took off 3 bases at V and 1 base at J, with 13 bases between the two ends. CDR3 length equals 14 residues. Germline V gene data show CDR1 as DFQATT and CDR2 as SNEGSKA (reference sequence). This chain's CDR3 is CSASWARRSYEQYL. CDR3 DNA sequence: TGCAGTGCTAGTTGGGCTCGTCGGTCCTACGAGCAGTACCTC.

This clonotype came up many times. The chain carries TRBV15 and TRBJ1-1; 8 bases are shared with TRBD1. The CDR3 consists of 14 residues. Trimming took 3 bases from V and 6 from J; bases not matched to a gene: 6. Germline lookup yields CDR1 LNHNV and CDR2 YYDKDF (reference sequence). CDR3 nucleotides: TGTGCCACCAGCAGGGCCAAGACAGGGGCTGAAGCTTTCTTT. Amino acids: CATSRAKTGAEAFF.

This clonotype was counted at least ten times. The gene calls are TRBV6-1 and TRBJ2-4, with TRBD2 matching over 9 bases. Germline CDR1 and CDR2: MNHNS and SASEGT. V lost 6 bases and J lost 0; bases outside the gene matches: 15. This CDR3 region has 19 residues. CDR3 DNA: TGTGCCAGCAGCTTCCAGAGCGGGAGGCCGGGGGAAGCCAAAAACATTCAGTACTTC. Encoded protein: CASSFQSGRPGEAKNIQYF.

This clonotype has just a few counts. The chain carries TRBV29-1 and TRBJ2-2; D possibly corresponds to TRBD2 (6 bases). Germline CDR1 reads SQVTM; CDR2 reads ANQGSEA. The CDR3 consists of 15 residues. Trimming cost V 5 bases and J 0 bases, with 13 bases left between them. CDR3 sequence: CSVLAVQPNTGELFF. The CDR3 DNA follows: TGCAGCGTTTTAGCGGTGCAGCCGAACACCGGGGAGCTGTTTTTT.

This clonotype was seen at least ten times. CDR3 sequence reads: CASATLNSPLHF. CDR3 nucleotides: TGTGCCAGCGCAACCCTGAATTCACCCCTCCACTTT. The rearrangement joins TRBV6-1 to TRBJ1-6; D unresolved. This CDR3 contains 12 residues. V was shortened by 8 bases and J by 7 bases, with 9 bases between the two germline ends. Germline V gives CDR1 MNHNS, CDR2 SASEGT.

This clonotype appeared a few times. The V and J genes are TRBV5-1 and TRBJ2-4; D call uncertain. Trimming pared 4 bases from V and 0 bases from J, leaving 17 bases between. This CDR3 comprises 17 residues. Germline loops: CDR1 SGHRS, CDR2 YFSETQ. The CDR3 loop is CASSPRTAATAKNIQYF. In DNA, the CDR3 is TGCGCCAGCAGCCCCCGGACCGCCGCAACAGCCAAAAACATTCAGTACTTC.

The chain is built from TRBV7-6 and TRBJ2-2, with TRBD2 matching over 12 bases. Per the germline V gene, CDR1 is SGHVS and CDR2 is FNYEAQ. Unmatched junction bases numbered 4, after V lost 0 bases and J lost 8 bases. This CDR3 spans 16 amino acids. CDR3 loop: CASSLAGLAGNGELFF. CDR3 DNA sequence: TGTGCCAGCAGCTTAGCAGGACTAGCGGGAAATGGGGAGCTGTTTTTT.

CDR3 in DNA: TGCAGTGCTAGTAGGGAAACTGAAGCTTTCTTT. Translating gives CSASRETEAFF. The chain carries TRBV20-1 and TRBJ1-1; D is ambiguous. This CDR3 comprises 11 residues. V lost 3 bases and J 5 bases, leaving 7 bases between the germline ends. Germline lookup yields CDR1 DFQATT and CDR2 SNEGSKA (reference sequence).

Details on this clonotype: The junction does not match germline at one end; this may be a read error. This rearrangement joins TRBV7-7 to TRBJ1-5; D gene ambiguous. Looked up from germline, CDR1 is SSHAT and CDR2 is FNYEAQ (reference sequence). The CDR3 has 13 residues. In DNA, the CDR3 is TGTGCTAGCAGCCCCGGGATCGGACTAGAGCAGCATTTT. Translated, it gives CASSPGIGLEQHF. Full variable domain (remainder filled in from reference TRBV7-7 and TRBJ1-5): GAGVSQSPRYKVTKRGQDVTLRCDPISSHATLYWYQQALGQGPEFLTYFNYEAQPDKSGLPSDRFSAERPEGSISTLTIQRTEQRDSAMYRCASSPGIGLEQHFGDGTRLSIL.

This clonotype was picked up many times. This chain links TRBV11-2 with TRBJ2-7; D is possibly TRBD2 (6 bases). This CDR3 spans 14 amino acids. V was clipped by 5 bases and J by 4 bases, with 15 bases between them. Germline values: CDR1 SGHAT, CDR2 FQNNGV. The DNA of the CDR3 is TGTGCCAGCAGCCTTAGCGGAGGGAATTACGAGCAGTACTTC. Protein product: CASSLSGGNYEQYF.

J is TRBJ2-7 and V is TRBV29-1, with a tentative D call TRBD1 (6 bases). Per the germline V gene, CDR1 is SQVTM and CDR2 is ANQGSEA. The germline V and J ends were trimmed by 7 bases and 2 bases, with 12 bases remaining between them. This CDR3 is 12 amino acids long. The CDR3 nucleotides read TGCAGCGCAGTCGGGGACACCTACGAGCAGTACTTC. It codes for CSAVGDTYEQYF.

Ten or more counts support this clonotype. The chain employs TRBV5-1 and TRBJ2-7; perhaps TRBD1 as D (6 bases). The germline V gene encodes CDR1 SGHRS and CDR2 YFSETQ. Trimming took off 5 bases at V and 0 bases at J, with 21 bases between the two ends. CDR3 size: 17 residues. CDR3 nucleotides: TGCGCCAGCAGGGACCCCAGAACGGGACAAGCCTCCTACGAGCAGTACTTC. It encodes CASRDPRTGQASYEQYF. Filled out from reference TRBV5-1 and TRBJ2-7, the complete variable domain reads KAGVTQTPRYLIKTRGQQVTLSCSPISGHRSVSWYQQTPGQGLQFLFEYFSETQRNKGNFPGRFSGRQFSNSRSEMNVSTLELGDSALYLCASRDPRTGQASYEQYFGPGTRLTVT.